This T cell receptor beta chain is drawn from a study of T-cell reconstitution after alpha-beta-depleted transplantation in children. Study-wide findings and caveats: Some patients owed their high day-60 TCRbeta diversity to surviving recipient T cells and thymic progenitors. Once a year had passed after transplant, T-cell counts and diversity came mostly from newly produced T cells.

The length of the CDR3 is 12 residues. Trimming cost V 4 bases and J 12 bases, with 14 bases left between them. The germline V gene encodes CDR1 SGDLS and CDR2 YYNGEE. Molecular barcoding with unique molecular identifiers was used for the TCRbeta library. TCRdb reprocessed the PCR reads with MiXCR, giving one entry per CDR3 protein. The sample consists of roughly 310,000 distinct CDR3 sequences, approximately 23% of them appearing once. Remarks on this clonotype: Antigen unknown.

The starting material was PBMCs, mostly from graft donor cells, obtained 180 days after TCRalphabeta/CD19-depleted stem cell transplant. The sequence came from a male patient aged 10 to 17 who had a stem cell transplant for acute lymphoblastic leukemia, so the T cells may come from the graft donor. The rearrangement links TRBV9 to TRBJ2-1, with D hard to call. CDR3 coding DNA: TGTGCCAGCAGCCCCCGAGGTTTTTGGCAGTTCTTC. This gives the protein CASSPRGFWQFF.